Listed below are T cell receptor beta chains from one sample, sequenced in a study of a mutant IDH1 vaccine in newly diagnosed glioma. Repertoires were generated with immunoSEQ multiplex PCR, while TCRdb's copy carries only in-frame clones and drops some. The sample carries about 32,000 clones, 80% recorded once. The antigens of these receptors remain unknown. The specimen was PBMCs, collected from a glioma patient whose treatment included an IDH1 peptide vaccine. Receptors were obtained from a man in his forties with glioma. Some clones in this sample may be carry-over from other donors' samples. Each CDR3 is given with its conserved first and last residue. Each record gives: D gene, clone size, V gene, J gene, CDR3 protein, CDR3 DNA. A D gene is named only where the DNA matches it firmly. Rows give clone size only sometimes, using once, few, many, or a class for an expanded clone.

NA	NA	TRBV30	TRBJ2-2	CAWVWNTNTGELFF	TGTGCCTGGGTATGGAATACGAACACCGGGGAGCTGTTTTTT
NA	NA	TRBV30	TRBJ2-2	CAWSHRVAGELFF	TGTGCCTGGAGTCACAGGGTTGCCGGGGAGCTGTTTTTT
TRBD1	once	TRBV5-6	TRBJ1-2	CASSLGTANYGYTF	TGTGCCAGCAGCCTCGGGACAGCTAACTATGGCTACACCTTC
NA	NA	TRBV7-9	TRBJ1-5	CASSKGRENQPQHF	TGTGCCAGCAGCAAAGGGAGGGAAAATCAGCCCCAGCATTTT
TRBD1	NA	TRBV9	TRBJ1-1	CASNKGTVNTEAFF	TGTGCCAGCAACAAAGGGACAGTCAACACTGAAGCTTTCTTT
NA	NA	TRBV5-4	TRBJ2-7	CASSLMAEGPYEQYF	TGTGCCAGCAGCTTGATGGCGGAAGGACCGTACGAGCAGTACTTC
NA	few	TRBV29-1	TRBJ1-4	CSAGDGTTNEKLFF	TGCAGCGCCGGGGACGGAACAACTAATGAAAAACTGTTTTTT
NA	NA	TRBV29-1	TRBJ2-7	CSVEAWEAEGVEQYF	TGCAGCGTTGAGGCATGGGAGGCAGAAGGGGTCGAGCAGTACTTC
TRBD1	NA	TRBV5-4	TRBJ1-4	CASSFRGTNEKLFF	TGTGCCAGCAGCTTCAGGGGGACTAATGAAAAACTGTTTTTT
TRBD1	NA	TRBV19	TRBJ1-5	CASSIRGTGADQPQHF	TGTGCCAGTAGTATCCGGGGGACAGGGGCCGATCAGCCCCAGCATTTT